Sequencing of this T cell receptor beta chain was carried out in a study of human T cells and chemical hapten exposure. Study at large: Sensitization used 2% DPC on around 2 cm by around 2 cm upper inner arm skin. Small pooled library volume differences mainly caused per-sample TCR yield variation.

Specified time point: pre-sensitization, week 0. Sample treatment: therapeutic diphenylcyclopropenone sensitization with weekly scalp DPC. A single record per CDR3 protein comes from TCRdb applying MiXCR to the RACE reads. The profile covers roughly 380,000 distinct CDR3 sequences, with roughly 4.6% appearing a single time and 2% to 3% taken by the ten largest. The sample holds a few counts of this clonotype. In germline, CDR1 is LNHNV, CDR2 YYDKDF (reference sequence). The CDR3 runs to 13 residues. The germline V and J ends were trimmed by 0 bases and 7 bases, with 10 bases remaining between them. The specimen comprised whole blood, sampled in connection with sensitization to the hapten diphenylcyclopropenone (DPC). The rearrangement uses TRBV15 and TRBJ2-7, with D maybe TRBD2 (6 bases). The receptor's source is a woman aged 45-60 years with alopecia areata. Some clones in this sample may be carry-over from other donors' samples. As DNA, the CDR3 is TGTGCCACCAGCAGAGATCGCGCGGGGGAGCAGTACTTC. The encoded protein is CATSRDRAGEQYF.